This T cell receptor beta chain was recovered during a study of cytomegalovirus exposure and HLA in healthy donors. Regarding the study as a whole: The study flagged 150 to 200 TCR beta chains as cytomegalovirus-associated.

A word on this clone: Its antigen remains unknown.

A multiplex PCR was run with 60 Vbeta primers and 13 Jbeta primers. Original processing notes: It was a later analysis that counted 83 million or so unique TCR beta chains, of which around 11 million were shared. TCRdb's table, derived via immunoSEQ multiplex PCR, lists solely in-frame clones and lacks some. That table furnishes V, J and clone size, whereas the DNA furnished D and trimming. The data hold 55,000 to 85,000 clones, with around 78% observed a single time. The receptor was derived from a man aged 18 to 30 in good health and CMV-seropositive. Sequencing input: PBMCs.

CDR3 nucleotide sequence: TGCAGCGCCGAGCACGGCACAGATACGCAGTATTTT. This translates into CSAEHGTDTQYF. V is TRBV29-1 and J is TRBJ2-3; D gene unclear. The V gene's germline CDR1 is SQVTM and CDR2 ANQGSEA. The length of the CDR3 is 12 residues. The germline V and J ends were trimmed by 7 bases and 1 base, with 9 bases remaining between them.